This T cell receptor beta chain was profiled in a study of cytomegalovirus exposure and HLA in healthy donors. The CDR3 has 14 amino acids. Germline V gives CDR1 MDHEN, CDR2 SYDVKM. The trim removed 4 bases at V and 4 bases at J, leaving 4 bases unmatched. The method was immunoSEQ multiplex PCR; TCRdb's version includes in-frame clones alone and lacks a portion of them. The sample records approximately 98,000 clones, around 82% being singletons. The sequence derives from a woman between 18 and 29 years old in good health and CMV-seronegative. The chain is built from TRBV28 and TRBJ2-7; the match to TRBD2 covers 10 bases. Input material: PBMCs. In DNA, the CDR3 is TGTGCCAGCAGTTATAGCGGGGGGTATTACGAGCAGTACTTC. Residues: CASSYSGGYYEQYF.